The 21 T cell receptor beta chains in this list originate from one sample, sequenced in a study of shared clonotypes between healthy human individuals. Sequenced by immunoSEQ multiplex PCR; TCRdb stores in-frame clones only, minus some. The top ten hold about 1.2% of the sample, which has over a million clones, roughly 97% seen once. Sequencing input: naive CD4+ T cells sorted from blood. Specified subset: CD45RA+ positively selected. The receptor set was obtained from a man younger than 45 in good health.

J is TRBJ2-3 and V is TRBV27; TRBD2 is a possible D gene (5 bases). V lost 3 bases, J lost 0 bases, and 10 bases lay in between. Per germline, CDR1 MNHEY and CDR2 SMNVEV (reference sequence). This CDR3 has 15 residues. The CDR3 DNA sequence: TGTGCCAGCAGTTTCGGCCGGAGGAGCACAGATACGCAGTATTTT. Protein sequence: CASSFGRRSTDTQYF.

The gene calls are TRBV18 and TRBJ2-3; tentatively, D is TRBD2 (6 bases). Germline-derived CDR1 and CDR2 are KGHSH and LQKENI. The length of the CDR3 is 14 residues. V lost 3 bases and J 2 bases, leaving 9 bases between the germline ends. CDR3: CASSPGLYTDTQYF. DNA of the CDR3: TGTGCCAGCTCACCGGGACTGTACACAGATACGCAGTATTTT.

The V gene is TRBV5-1, the J gene TRBJ1-1, with D possibly being TRBD1 (5 bases). V lost 4 bases and J 2 bases, leaving 15 bases between the germline ends. The germline CDR1 and CDR2 sequences are SGHRS and YFSETQ. The CDR3 has 15 residues. The CDR3 region is CASSPAPRANTEAFF. DNA of the CDR3: TGCGCCAGCAGCCCTGCTCCCAGGGCAAACACTGAAGCTTTCTTT.

The J gene is TRBJ2-7, the V gene TRBV6-5, with 10 bases identical to TRBD2. Germline loops: CDR1 MNHEY, CDR2 SVGAGI. The junction had 2 bases not matched to a gene; V was cut back by 5 bases and J by 4 bases. The CDR3 totals 13 residues. DNA of the CDR3: TGTGCCAGCAGTCCTAGCGGGAGTTACGAGCAGTACTTC. Translated, it gives CASSPSGSYEQYF.

The chain joins TRBV28 to TRBJ2-5; TRBD1 aligns across 7 bases. Per the germline V gene, CDR1 is MDHEN and CDR2 is SYDVKM. The V segment lost 7 bases and the J segment 4 bases; nucleotides outside the gene matches: 15. The CDR3 extends over 16 amino acids. Written as DNA, the CDR3 is TGTGCCAGCAAACTTCGTTTGGCGACAGGGTTAGAGACCCAGTACTTC. This encodes CASKLRLATGLETQYF.

The chain links TRBV6-1 to TRBJ2-7; the D is unclear. There are 14 residues in the CDR3. Deletions cut 2 bases from V and 4 bases from J, with 12 bases between. Germline V gene lookup returns CDR1 MNHNS and CDR2 SASEGT. The CDR3 reads CASSERLMVYEQYF. The CDR3 region has the DNA TGTGCCAGCAGTGAACGGTTAATGGTTTACGAGCAGTACTTC.

This chain uses TRBV6-5 with TRBJ2-7; no clear D. Trimming removed 6 bases at V and 0 bases at J, with 12 bases between. Germline V gives CDR1 MNHEY, CDR2 SVGAGI. This CDR3 is built from 14 residues. The CDR3 DNA reads TGTGCCAGCAGCCCCACGCGTAGCTCCTACGAGCAGTACTTC. Protein product: CASSPTRSSYEQYF.

The chain employs TRBV28 and TRBJ2-1; 11 bases are a match to TRBD1. The CDR3 runs 15 residues. CDR1 and CDR2 from the germline V gene are MDHEN and SYDVKM. V gave up 7 bases and J gave up 4 bases; unmatched junction bases: 6. CDR3 nucleotides: TGTGCCAGCACTTACGGGACAGGGGGTTACAATGAGCAGTTCTTC. Residues: CASTYGTGGYNEQFF. The variable domain in full, with the rest retrieved from reference TRBV28 and TRBJ2-1, is DVKVTQSSRYLVKRTGEKVFLECVQDMDHENMFWYRQDPGLGLRLIYFSYDVKMKEKGDIPEGYSVSREKKERFSLILESASTNQTSMYLCASTYGTGGYNEQFFGPGTRLTVL.

This clone was detected only once. This chain joins TRBV30 and TRBJ2-2; TRBD2 matches 11 bases. The V and J ends lost 0 bases and 6 bases, in that order; junction bases with no gene match: 6. CDR1 is GTSNPN and CDR2 is SVGIG in the germline V gene (reference sequence). The CDR3 is made up of 16 amino acids. CDR3 region: CAWSVGTSGSAGELFF. DNA of the CDR3: TGTGCCTGGAGTGTGGGTACTAGCGGGAGTGCCGGGGAGCTGTTTTTT. The whole variable domain, filled in from reference TRBV30 and TRBJ2-2, reads SQTIHQWPATLVQPVGSPLSLECTVEGTSNPNLYWYRQAAGRGLQLLFYSVGIGQISSEVPQNLSASRPQDRQFILSSKKLLLSDSGFYLCAWSVGTSGSAGELFFGEGSRLTVL.

This chain connects TRBV5-4 to TRBJ2-6; 8 bases are shared with TRBD2. Germline CDR1 SGHNT, CDR2 YYREEE (reference sequence). The CDR3 runs 14 residues. J lost 10 bases, V lost 0 bases, and 3 bases had no gene match. Here the CDR3 reads CASSLAGGKNVLTF. The DNA of the CDR3 is TGTGCCAGCAGCTTGGCGGGAGGGAAGAACGTCCTGACTTTC.

This clone has just a few counts. The chain links TRBV5-1 to TRBJ1-3; 7 bases match TRBD1. The J segment lost 2 bases and the V segment lost 0 bases, leaving 2 bases of the junction unmatched. Looked up from germline, CDR1 is SGHRS and CDR2 is YFSETQ. The CDR3 sequence is 15 residues long. The CDR3 DNA reads as TGCGCCAGCAGCTTGGTTCAGGGGGCTGGAAACACCATATATTTT. Its protein product is CASSLVQGAGNTIYF. Filled out from reference TRBV5-1 and TRBJ1-3, the complete variable domain reads KAGVTQTPRYLIKTRGQQVTLSCSPISGHRSVSWYQQTPGQGLQFLFEYFSETQRNKGNFPGRFSGRQFSNSRSEMNVSTLELGDSALYLCASSLVQGAGNTIYFGEGSWLTVV.

The rearrangement links TRBV2 to TRBJ2-6, with D perhaps TRBD1 (6 bases). This CDR3 has 17 residues. V was cut by 3 bases and J by 5 bases, with 17 bases left in between. CDR1 and CDR2 (germline): SNHLY, FYNNEI. The CDR3 loop reads CASSDSVGQGWANVLTF. DNA for the CDR3: TGTGCCAGCAGTGACTCCGTGGGACAAGGTTGGGCCAACGTCCTGACTTTC.

The chain combines TRBV5-1 with TRBJ2-1; 7 nucleotides match TRBD2. The trim removed 7 bases at V and 3 bases at J, leaving 16 bases unmatched. Germline-derived CDR1 and CDR2 are SGHRS and YFSETQ. The CDR3 runs to 17 residues. CDR3 DNA sequence: TGCGCCAGCTCCTGGGGGGGAGAGGCCCCAAACTACAATGAGCAGTTCTTC. As protein: CASSWGGEAPNYNEQFF. The full variable domain, rest sourced from reference TRBV5-1 and TRBJ2-1, is KAGVTQTPRYLIKTRGQQVTLSCSPISGHRSVSWYQQTPGQGLQFLFEYFSETQRNKGNFPGRFSGRQFSNSRSEMNVSTLELGDSALYLCASSWGGEAPNYNEQFFGPGTRLTVL.

The V and J genes are TRBV5-6 and TRBJ2-7, with D uncertain. In germline, CDR1 is SGHDT, CDR2 YYEEEE. V lost 2 bases and J lost 7, with 10 bases in between. This CDR3 contains 12 residues. Written as DNA, the CDR3 is TGTGCCAGCAGCTTTTATAATCGGGAGCAGTACTTC. Translating gives CASSFYNREQYF.

V is TRBV28 and J is TRBJ1-2; no reliable D call. Germline V CDR1 and CDR2: MDHEN, SYDVKM. Trimming removed 6 bases at V and 4 bases at J, with 18 bases between. The CDR3 is made up of 15 amino acids. For the CDR3, the DNA is TGTGCCAGCAGGAGCCCCCGCGGAGCGTTCTATGGCTACACCTTC. Protein: CASRSPRGAFYGYTF.

V usage is TRBV7-9 and J usage is TRBJ1-2; D remains ambiguous. The CDR3 contains 15 residues. Germline values: CDR1 SEHNR, CDR2 FQNEAQ (reference sequence). With 5 bases removed from V and 2 bases from J, the gap between germline ends came to 15 bases. The CDR3 sequence: CASSPPGRENYGYTF. For the CDR3, the DNA is TGTGCCAGCAGCCCACCGGGGAGGGAGAACTATGGCTACACCTTC.

The rearrangement links TRBV6-1 to TRBJ2-7, with 12 nucleotides matching TRBD2. Germline V CDR1 and CDR2: MNHNS, SASEGT. The trim removed 4 bases at V and 6 bases at J, leaving 4 bases unmatched. The CDR3 has 14 amino acids. The CDR3 DNA is TGTGCCAGCAGTGGACTAGCGGGAGCCCGCGAGCAGTACTTC. This sequence encodes CASSGLAGAREQYF.

For the CDR3, the DNA is TGTGCCAGCGGGTACGCGGGCCAAGGCAGGGAGCAGTACTTC. Protein sequence: CASGYAGQGREQYF. This chain connects TRBV11-2 to TRBJ2-7, with D perhaps TRBD2 (5 bases). Germline V gives CDR1 SGHAT, CDR2 FQNNGV. Between the trimmed V and J ends, which lost 8 bases and 7 bases, there was a span of 21 bases. This CDR3 contains 14 residues.

V gene TRBV9 combines with J gene TRBJ2-1; D tentatively reads TRBD1 or TRBD2 (6 bases each). In germline, CDR1 is SGDLS, CDR2 YYNGEE. V was pared by 4 bases and J by 12 bases, with 29 bases between. The CDR3 length is 17 residues. The CDR3: CASSLQGTPSLGLVQFF. The CDR3 DNA follows: TGTGCCAGCAGCCTCCAGGGGACTCCATCGCTCGGATTAGTGCAGTTCTTC.

The CDR3 sequence: CAWRGTGSVYEQYF. The CDR3 nucleotides read TGTGCCTGGCGCGGTACAGGGTCTGTCTACGAGCAGTACTTC. This rearrangement joins TRBV30 to TRBJ2-7; possible D gene TRBD1, 6 bases. V shed 5 bases and J shed 3 bases, with 17 bases lying between them. The CDR3 length is 14 residues. Germline values: CDR1 GTSNPN, CDR2 SVGIG (reference sequence).

The chain has TRBV30 and TRBJ1-1; no reliable D call. Trimming left V 8 bases short and J 1 base short, with 14 bases between. The germline CDR1 and CDR2 sequences are GTSNPN and SVGIG (reference sequence). The CDR3 spans 13 residues. DNA of the CDR3: TGTGCCCGACGGACCATTCGGAACACTGAAGCTTTCTTT. It yields the protein CARRTIRNTEAFF.